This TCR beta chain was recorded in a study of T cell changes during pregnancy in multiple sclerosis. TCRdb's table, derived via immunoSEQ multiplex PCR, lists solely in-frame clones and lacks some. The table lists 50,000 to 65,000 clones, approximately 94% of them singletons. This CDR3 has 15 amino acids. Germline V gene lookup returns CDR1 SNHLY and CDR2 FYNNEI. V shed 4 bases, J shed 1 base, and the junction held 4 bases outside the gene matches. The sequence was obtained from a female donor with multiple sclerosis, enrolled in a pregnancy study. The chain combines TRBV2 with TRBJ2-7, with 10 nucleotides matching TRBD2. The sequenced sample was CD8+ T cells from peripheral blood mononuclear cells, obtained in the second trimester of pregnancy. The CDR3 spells CASSVTSGYSYEQYF. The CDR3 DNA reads TGTGCCAGCAGTGTGACTAGCGGGTATTCCTACGAGCAGTACTTC.